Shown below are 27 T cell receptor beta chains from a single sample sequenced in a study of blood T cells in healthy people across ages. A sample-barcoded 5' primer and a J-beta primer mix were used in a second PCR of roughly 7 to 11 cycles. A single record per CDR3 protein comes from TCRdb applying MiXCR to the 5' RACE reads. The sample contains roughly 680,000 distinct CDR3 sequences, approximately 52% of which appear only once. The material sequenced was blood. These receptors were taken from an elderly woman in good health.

CDR3 loop: CASSQVNQGGPDTGELFF. CDR3 DNA: TGTGCCAGCAGCCAAGTTAATCAGGGGGGGCCGGACACCGGGGAGCTGTTTTTT. V and J are TRBV4-2 and TRBJ2-2; D may be TRBD1 or TRBD2 (7 bases each). V was trimmed by 1 base and J by 3 bases, leaving 18 bases between them. CDR1 is LGHNA, CDR2 YNFKEQ, per germline. The CDR3 is 18 residues long.

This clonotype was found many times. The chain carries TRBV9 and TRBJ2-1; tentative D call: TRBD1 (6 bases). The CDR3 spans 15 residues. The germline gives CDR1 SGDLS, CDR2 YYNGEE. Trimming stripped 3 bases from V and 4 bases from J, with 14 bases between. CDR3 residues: CASSARTAAYNEQFF. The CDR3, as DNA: TGTGCCAGCAGCGCTCGGACAGCGGCGTACAATGAGCAGTTCTTC.

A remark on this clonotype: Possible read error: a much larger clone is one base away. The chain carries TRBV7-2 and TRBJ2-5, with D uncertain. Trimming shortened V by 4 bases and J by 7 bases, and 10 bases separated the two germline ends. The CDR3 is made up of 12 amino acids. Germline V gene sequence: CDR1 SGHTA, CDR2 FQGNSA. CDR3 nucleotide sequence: TGTGCCAGCAGCTCCAACCGGAGGACCCAGTACTTC. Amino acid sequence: CASSSNRRTQYF.

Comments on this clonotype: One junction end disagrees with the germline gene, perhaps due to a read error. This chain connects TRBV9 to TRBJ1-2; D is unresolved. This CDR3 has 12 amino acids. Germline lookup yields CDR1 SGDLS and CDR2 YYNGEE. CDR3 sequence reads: CTSSVDGYGYTF. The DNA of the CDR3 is TGTACCAGCAGCGTAGACGGCTATGGCTACACCTTC. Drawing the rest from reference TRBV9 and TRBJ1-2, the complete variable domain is DSGVTQTPKHLITATGQRVTLRCSPRSGDLSVYWYQQSLDQGLQFLIQYYNGEERAKGNILERFSAQQFPDLHSELNLSSLELGDSALYFCTSSVDGYGYTFGSGTRLTVV.

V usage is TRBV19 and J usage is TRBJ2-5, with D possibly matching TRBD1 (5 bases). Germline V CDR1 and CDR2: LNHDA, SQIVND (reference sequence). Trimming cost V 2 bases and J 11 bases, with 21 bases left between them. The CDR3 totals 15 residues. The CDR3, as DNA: TGTGCCAGTAGTATACTGCCTCAGGGAAAGGATGAGCAGTACTTC. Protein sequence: CASSILPQGKDEQYF.

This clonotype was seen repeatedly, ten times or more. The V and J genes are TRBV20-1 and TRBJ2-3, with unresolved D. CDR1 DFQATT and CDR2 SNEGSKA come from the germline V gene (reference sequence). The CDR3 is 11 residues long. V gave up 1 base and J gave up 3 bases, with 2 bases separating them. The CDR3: CSARATDTQYF. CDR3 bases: TGCAGTGCTAGAGCTACAGATACGCAGTATTTT.

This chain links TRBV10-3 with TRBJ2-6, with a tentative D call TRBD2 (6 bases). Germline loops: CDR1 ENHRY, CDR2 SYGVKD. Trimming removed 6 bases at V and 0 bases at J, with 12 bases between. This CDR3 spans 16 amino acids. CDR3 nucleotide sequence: TGTGCCATCAGGGAGGGCCCCAGCTCTGGGGCCAACGTCCTGACTTTC. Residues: CAIREGPSSGANVLTF.

The CDR3 sequence: CSARDLWHGEKLFF. The CDR3 DNA reads TGCAGTGCTAGAGATCTCTGGCACGGTGAAAAACTGTTTTTT. The V gene is TRBV20-1, the J gene TRBJ1-4; D ambiguous. The germline V and J ends were trimmed by 0 bases and 7 bases, with 12 bases remaining between them. The CDR3 consists of 14 residues. Per germline, CDR1 DFQATT and CDR2 SNEGSKA (reference sequence).

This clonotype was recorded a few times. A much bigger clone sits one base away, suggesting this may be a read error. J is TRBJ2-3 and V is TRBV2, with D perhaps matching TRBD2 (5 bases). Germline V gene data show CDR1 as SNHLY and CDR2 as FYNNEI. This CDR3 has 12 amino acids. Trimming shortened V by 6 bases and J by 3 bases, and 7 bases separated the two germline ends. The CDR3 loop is CASRGETDTQYF. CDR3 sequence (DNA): TGTGCCAGCAGGGGAGAGACAGATACGCAGTATTTT.

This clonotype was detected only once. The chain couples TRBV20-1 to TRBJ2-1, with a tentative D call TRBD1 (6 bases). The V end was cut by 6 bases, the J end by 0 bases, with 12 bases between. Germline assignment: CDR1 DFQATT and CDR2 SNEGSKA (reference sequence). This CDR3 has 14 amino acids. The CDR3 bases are TGCAGTGCCCCACCGGGACACTCCTACAATGAGCAGTTCTTC. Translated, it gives CSAPPGHSYNEQFF.

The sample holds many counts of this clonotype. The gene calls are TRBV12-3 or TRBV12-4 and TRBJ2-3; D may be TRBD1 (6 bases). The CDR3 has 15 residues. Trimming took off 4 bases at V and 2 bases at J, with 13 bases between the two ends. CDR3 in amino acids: CASSSAGTNTDTQYF. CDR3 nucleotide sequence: TGTGCCAGCAGTTCCGCCGGGACAAACACAGATACGCAGTATTTT.

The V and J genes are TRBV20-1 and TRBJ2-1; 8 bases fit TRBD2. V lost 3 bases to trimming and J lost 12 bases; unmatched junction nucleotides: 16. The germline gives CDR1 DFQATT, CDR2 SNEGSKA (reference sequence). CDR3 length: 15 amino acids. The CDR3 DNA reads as TGCAGTGCTAGGGAAGGGACTAGTAAACCAGATACGCAGTTCTTC. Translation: CSAREGTSKPDTQFF.

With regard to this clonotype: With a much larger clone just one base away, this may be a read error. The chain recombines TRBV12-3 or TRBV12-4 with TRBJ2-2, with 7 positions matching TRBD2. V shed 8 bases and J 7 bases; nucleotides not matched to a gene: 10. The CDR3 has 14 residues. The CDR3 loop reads CASLASGRGGELFF. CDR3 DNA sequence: TGTGCCAGCCTTGCTAGCGGACGGGGCGGGGAGCTGTTTTTT.

This CDR3 is CASSQARLPSGANVLTF. The CDR3 DNA follows: TGTGCCAGCAGCCAAGCGCGGCTTCCCTCTGGGGCCAACGTCCTGACTTTC. The chain combines TRBV4-2 with TRBJ2-6; D uncertain. Germline CDR1 LGHNA, CDR2 YNFKEQ. The CDR3 covers 17 residues. V shed 1 base and J shed 0 bases, with 10 bases lying between them.

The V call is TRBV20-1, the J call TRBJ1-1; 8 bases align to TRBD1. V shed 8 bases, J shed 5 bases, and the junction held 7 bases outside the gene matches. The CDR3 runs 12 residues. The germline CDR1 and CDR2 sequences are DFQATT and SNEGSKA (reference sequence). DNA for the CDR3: TGCAGTACCCGACAGGGGCGGACTGAAGCTTTCTTT. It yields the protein CSTRQGRTEAFF.

CDR3 residues: CSAQAVGTQYF. The DNA of the CDR3 is TGCAGTGCCCAAGCGGTAGGCACGCAGTATTTT. The chain couples TRBV20-1 to TRBJ2-3, with a weak D call TRBD2 (5 bases). In germline, CDR1 is DFQATT, CDR2 SNEGSKA (reference sequence). The CDR3 consists of 11 residues. The V gene lost 6 bases and the J gene lost 9 bases, with 13 bases spanning the gap.

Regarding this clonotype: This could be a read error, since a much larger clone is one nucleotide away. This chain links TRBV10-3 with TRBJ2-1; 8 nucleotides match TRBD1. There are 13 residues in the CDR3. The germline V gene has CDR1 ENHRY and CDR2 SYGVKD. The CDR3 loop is CATQGASYNKQFF. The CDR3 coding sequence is TGTGCCACCCAGGGGGCCTCCTACAATAAGCAGTTCTTC.

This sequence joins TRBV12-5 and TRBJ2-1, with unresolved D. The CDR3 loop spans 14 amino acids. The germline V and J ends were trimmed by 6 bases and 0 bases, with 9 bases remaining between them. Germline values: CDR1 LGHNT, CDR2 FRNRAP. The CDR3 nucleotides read TGTGCTAGTGGCCCTCCAAGCTCCTACAATGAGCAGTTCTTC. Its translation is CASGPPSSYNEQFF.

CDR3 sequence (DNA): TGTGCCACCGAGTCGGGGCAGGAGGGTAATGAGCAGTTCTTC. It yields the protein CATESGQEGNEQFF. The chain links TRBV10-3 to TRBJ2-1, with D perhaps matching TRBD2 (6 bases). The CDR3 sequence is 14 residues long. Germline lookup yields CDR1 ENHRY and CDR2 SYGVKD. V lost 10 bases to trimming and J lost 7 bases, with 20 bases between them.

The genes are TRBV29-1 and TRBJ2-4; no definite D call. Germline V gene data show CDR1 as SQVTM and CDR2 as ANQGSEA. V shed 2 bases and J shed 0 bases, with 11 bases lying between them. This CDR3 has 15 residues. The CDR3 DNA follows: TGCAGCGTTGAACTGTGGAGAGGAGCCAAAAACATTCAGTACTTC. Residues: CSVELWRGAKNIQYF.

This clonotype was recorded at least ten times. CDR3 loop: CSAPIGGRNTDTQYF. The CDR3 nucleotides are TGCAGTGCTCCCATCGGCGGGAGGAACACAGATACGCAGTATTTT. The chain combines TRBV20-1 with TRBJ2-3; the match to TRBD2 covers 8 bases. CDR3 length equals 15 residues. Per germline, CDR1 DFQATT and CDR2 SNEGSKA (reference sequence). V was pared by 5 bases and J by 2 bases, with 9 bases of the junction left unmatched.

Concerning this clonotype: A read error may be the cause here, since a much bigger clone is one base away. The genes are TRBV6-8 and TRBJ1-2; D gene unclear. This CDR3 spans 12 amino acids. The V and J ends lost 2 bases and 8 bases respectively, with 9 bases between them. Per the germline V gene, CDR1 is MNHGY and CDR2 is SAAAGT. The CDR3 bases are TGTGCCAGCAGTTACCCACGGAGGGGCTACACCTTC. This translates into CASSYPRRGYTF.

This CDR3 is CASSGYGQYF. The CDR3 DNA follows: TGTGCCAGCAGCGGATACGGGCAGTACTTC. J is TRBJ2-5 and V is TRBV7-2, with unresolved D. Germline V gives CDR1 SGHTA, CDR2 FQGNSA. Trimming removed 5 bases at V and 11 bases at J, with 9 bases between. The CDR3 totals 10 residues.

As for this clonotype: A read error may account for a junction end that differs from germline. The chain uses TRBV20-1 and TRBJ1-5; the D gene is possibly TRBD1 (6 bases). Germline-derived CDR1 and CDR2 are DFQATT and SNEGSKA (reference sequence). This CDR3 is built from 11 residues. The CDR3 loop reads CRATGNQPQHF. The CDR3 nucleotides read TGCAGGGCTACAGGGAATCAGCCCCAGCATTTT.

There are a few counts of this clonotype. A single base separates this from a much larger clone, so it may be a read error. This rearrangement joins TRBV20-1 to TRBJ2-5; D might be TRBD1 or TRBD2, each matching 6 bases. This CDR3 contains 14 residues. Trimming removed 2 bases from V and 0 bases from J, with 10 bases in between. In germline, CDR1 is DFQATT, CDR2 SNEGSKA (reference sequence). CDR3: CSARKRGDQETQYF. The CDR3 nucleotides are TGCAGTGCTAGAAAGAGGGGGGACCAAGAGACCCAGTACTTC.

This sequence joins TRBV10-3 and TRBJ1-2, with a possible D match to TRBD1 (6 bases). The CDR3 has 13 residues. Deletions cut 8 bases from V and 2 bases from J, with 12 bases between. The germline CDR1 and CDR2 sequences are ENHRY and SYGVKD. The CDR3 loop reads CAILGGGNYGYTF. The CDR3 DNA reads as TGTGCCATCCTGGGTGGGGGCAACTATGGCTACACCTTC.

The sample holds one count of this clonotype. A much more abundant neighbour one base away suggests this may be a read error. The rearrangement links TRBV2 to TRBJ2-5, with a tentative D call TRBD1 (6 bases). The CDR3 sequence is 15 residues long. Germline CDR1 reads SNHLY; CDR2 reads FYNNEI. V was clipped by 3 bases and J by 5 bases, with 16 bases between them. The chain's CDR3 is CASSDAWGPGETQYF. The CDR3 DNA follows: TGTGCCAGCAGTGATGCGTGGGGGCCTGGGGAGACCCAGTACTTC.